The next 7 T cell receptor beta chains were all read from a single sample in a study of human T cells and chemical hapten exposure. TCRdb ran MiXCR on the RACE reads and lists one entry per CDR3 protein. The sample holds roughly 96,000 distinct CDR3 sequences, about 9.3% seen once. Time point indicated: patch test 2, 6 weeks after DPC sensitization. Indicated treatment: therapeutic diphenylcyclopropenone sensitization with weekly scalp DPC. The specimen was whole blood, collected in connection with sensitization to the hapten diphenylcyclopropenone (DPC). The receptors derive from a woman aged 40-49 years with alopecia areata. Some clones in this sample may be carry-over from other donors' samples.

This clonotype was counted a few times. V is TRBV2 and J is TRBJ1-1; no firm D call. The CDR3 extends over 13 amino acids. The V gene's germline CDR1 is SNHLY and CDR2 FYNNEI. V was clipped by 8 bases and J by 0 bases, with 10 bases between them. The DNA for the CDR3 is TGTGCCAGCGAAGAGAATCTGAACACTGAAGCTTTCTTT. As protein: CASEENLNTEAFF.

This clonotype was observed a handful of times. The chain employs TRBV12-3 or TRBV12-4 and TRBJ1-5; weak D call: TRBD1 (6 bases). The CDR3 is 15 amino acids. V was pared by 6 bases and J by 7 bases, with 19 bases between. CDR3 in DNA: TGTGCCAGCAGCCGAGAGGGGGGGCCGGGCCAGCCCCAGCATTTT. Residues: CASSREGGPGQPQHF.

J is TRBJ2-3 and V is TRBV28; possibly TRBD1 for D (6 bases). This CDR3 is built from 13 residues. Trimming took 7 bases from V and 0 from J, leaving 8 bases between them. From germline, CDR1 is MDHEN and CDR2 SYDVKM. The CDR3 nucleotides are TGTGCCAGCATCAGGGGTAGCACAGATACGCAGTATTTT. Translated, it gives CASIRGSTDTQYF.

The J gene is TRBJ2-7, the V gene TRBV10-3; the D gene is possibly TRBD2 (5 bases). Germline CDR1 is ENHRY and CDR2 is SYGVKD. V was trimmed by 11 bases and J by 1 base, leaving 15 bases between them. The CDR3 runs to 13 residues. CDR3 region: CASSSRTSYEQYF. The DNA of the CDR3 is TGTGCCTCTAGTAGTCGGACTTCCTACGAGCAGTACTTC.

This clonotype was picked up many times. The chain is built from TRBV7-2 and TRBJ1-2, with 8 bases fitting TRBD1. Trimming at V came to 8 bases and at J to 3 bases, leaving 5 bases not matched to a gene. Germline CDR1 is SGHTA and CDR2 is FQGNSA. This CDR3 region has 13 residues. This CDR3 is CASGDRGHYGYTF. In nucleotides, the CDR3 is TGTGCCAGCGGCGACAGGGGACACTATGGCTACACCTTC.

The chain is built from TRBV19 and TRBJ1-5; 7 bases are shared with TRBD1. This CDR3 is built from 19 residues. Germline assignment: CDR1 LNHDA and CDR2 SQIVND (reference sequence). J lost 0 bases, V lost 5 bases, and 16 bases had no gene match. The DNA of the CDR3 is TGTGCCAGTAGTTCGCCCGGGACAGCGTGGGGTGATAGCAATCAGCCCCAGCATTTT. Translating gives CASSSPGTAWGDSNQPQHF.

This clonotype was counted ten times or more. The gene calls are TRBV20-1 and TRBJ2-7; 7 bases agree with TRBD2. Germline-derived CDR1 and CDR2 are DFQATT and SNEGSKA (reference sequence). The V gene end was trimmed by 5 bases and the J gene end by 1 base; junction bases not matched to a gene: 8. The CDR3 has 14 residues. The CDR3 is CSARGSPGSYEQYF. DNA for the CDR3: TGCAGTGCTCGCGGGAGTCCGGGATCCTACGAGCAGTACTTC.